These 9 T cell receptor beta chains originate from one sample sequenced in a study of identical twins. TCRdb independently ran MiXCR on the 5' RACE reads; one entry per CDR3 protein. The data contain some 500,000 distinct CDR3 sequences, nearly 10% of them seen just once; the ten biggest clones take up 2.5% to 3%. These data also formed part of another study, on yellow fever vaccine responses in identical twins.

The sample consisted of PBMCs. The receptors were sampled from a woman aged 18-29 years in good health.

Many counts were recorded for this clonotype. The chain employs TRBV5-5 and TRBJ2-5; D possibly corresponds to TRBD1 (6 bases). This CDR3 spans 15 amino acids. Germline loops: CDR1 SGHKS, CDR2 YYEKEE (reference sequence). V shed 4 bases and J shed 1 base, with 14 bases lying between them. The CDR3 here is CASSPGGQTQETQYF. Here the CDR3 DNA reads TGTGCCAGCAGCCCCGGCGGACAGACCCAAGAGACCCAGTACTTC.

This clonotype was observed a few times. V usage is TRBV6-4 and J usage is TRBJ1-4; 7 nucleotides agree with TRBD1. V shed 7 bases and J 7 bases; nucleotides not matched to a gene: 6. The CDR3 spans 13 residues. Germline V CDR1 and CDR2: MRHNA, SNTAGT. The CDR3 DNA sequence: TGTGCCAGCACCTTAGGGGGCTGTGAAAAACTGTTTTTT. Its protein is CASTLGGCEKLFF.

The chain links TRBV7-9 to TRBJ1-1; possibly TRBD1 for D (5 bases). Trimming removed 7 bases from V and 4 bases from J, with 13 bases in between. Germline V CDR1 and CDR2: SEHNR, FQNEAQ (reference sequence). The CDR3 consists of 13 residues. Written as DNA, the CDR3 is TGTGCCAGCACCCAGGTGGGGGGCACTGAAGCTTTCTTT. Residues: CASTQVGGTEAFF.

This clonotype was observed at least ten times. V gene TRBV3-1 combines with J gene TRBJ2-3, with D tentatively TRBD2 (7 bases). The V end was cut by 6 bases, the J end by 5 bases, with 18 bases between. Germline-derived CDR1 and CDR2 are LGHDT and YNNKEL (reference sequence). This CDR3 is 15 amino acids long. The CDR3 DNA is TGTGCCAGCAGAACAATGGGGGGGCGCGGAGATACGCAGTATTTT. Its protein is CASRTMGGRGDTQYF.

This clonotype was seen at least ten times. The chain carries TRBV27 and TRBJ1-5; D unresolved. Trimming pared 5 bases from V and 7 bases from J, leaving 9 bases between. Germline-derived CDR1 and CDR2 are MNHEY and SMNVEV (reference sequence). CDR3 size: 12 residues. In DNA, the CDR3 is TGTGCCAGCAGTACCCAAGGGCAGCCCCAGCATTTT. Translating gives CASSTQGQPQHF.

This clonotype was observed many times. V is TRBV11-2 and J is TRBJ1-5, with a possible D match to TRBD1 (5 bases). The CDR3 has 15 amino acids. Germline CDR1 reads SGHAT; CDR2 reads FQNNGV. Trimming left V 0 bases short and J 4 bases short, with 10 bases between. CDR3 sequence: CASSLDPRGNQPQHF. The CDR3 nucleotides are TGTGCCAGCAGCTTAGATCCGAGGGGTAATCAGCCCCAGCATTTT.

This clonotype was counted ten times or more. The CDR3 DNA is TGTGCCAGCAGTTTCGTAGGCGAGCAGTACTTC. Translation: CASSFVGEQYF. The chain couples TRBV12-3 or TRBV12-4 to TRBJ2-7; D is undetermined. This CDR3 has 11 amino acids. Trimming took 3 bases from V and 6 from J, leaving 6 bases between them.

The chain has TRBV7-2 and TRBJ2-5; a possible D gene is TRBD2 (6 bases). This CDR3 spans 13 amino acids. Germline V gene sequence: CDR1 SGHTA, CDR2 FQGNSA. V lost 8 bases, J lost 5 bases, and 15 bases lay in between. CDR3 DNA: TGTGCCAGCGGTAGCGGCCCTAAGGAGACCCAGTACTTC. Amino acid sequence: CASGSGPKETQYF.

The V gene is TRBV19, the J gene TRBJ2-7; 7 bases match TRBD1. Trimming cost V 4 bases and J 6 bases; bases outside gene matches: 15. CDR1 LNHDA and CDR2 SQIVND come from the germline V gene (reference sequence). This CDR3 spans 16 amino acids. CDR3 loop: CASSTGGQGYAGEQYF. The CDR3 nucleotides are TGTGCCAGTAGTACAGGGGGACAAGGCTACGCCGGCGAGCAGTACTTC.